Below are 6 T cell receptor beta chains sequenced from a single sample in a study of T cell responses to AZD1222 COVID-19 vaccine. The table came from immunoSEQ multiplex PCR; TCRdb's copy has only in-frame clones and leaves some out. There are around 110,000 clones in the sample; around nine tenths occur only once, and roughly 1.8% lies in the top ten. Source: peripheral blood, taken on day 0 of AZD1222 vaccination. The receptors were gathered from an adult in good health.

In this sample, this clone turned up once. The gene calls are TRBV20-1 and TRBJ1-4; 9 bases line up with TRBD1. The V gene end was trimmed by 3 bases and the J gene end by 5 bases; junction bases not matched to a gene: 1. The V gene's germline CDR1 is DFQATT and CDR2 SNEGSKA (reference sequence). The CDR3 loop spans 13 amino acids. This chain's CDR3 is CSASGTGNEKLFF. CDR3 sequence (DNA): TGCAGTGCTAGTGGGACAGGGAATGAAAAACTGTTTTTT.

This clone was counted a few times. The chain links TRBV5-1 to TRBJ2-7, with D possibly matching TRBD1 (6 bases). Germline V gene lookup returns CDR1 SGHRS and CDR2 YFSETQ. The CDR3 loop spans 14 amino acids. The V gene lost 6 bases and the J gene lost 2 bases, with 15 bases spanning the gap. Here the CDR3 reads CASTTGPYPYEQYF. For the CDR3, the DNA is TGCGCCAGCACCACAGGGCCTTACCCCTACGAGCAGTACTTC.

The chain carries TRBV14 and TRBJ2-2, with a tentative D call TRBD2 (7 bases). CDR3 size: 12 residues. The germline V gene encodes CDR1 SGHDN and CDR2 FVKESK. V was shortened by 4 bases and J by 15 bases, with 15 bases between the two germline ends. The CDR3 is CASSPWQGRVFF. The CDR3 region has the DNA TGTGCCAGCAGCCCCTGGCAGGGGAGGGTGTTTTTT. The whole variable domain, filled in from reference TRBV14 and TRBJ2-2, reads EAGVTQFPSHSVIEKGQTVTLRCDPISGHDNLYWYRRVMGKEIKFLLHFVKESKQDESGMPNNRFLAERTGGTYSTLKVQPAELEDSGVYFCASSPWQGRVFFGEGSRLTVL.

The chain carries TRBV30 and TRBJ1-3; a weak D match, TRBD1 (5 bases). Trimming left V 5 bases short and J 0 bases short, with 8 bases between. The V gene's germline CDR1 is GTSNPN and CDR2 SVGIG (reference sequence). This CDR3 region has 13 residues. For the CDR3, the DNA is TGTGCCTGGGCACAGGTCTCTGGAAACACCATATATTTT. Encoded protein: CAWAQVSGNTIYF.

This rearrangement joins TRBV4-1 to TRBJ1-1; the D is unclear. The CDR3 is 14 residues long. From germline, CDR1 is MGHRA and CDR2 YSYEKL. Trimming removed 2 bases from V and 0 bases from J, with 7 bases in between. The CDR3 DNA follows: TGCGCCAGCAGCCAATCCCAGTTGAACACTGAAGCTTTCTTT. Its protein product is CASSQSQLNTEAFF.

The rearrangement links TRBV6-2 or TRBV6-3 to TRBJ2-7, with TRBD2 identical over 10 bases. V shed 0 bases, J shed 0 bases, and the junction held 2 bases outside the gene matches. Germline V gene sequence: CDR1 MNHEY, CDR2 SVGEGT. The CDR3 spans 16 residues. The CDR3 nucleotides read TGTGCCAGCAGTTACTCGAGACTAGCGGGCTCCTACGAGCAGTACTTC. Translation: CASSYSRLAGSYEQYF.